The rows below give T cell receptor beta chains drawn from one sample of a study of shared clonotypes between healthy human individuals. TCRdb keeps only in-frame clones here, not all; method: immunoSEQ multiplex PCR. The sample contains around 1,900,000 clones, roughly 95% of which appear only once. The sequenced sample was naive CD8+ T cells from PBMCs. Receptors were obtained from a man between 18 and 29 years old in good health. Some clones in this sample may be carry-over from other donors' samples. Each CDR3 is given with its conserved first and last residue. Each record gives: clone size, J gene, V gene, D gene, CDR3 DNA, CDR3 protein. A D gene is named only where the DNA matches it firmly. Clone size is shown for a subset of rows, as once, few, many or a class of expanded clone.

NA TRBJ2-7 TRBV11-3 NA TGTGCCAGCAGCTTACCAGGGACGGACGTGAAGTACTTC CASSLPGTDVKYF
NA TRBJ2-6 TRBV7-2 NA TGTGCCAGCAGCTTGGGGTCCGGGGCCAACGTCCTGACTTTC CASSLGSGANVLTF
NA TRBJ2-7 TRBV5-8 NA TGTGCCAGCAGCTTGGGGTCAGGGCCCAACCCCTACGAGCAGTACTTC CASSLGSGPNPYEQYF
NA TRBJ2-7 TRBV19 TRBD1 TGTGCCAGTAGTATAGGGACAGGTCCCCTATCCTACGAGCAGTACTTC CASSIGTGPLSYEQYF
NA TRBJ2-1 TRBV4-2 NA TGTGCCAGCGGAGACAGGAACAATGAGCAGTTCTTC CASGDRNNEQFF
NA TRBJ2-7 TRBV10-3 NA TGTGCCATTGGGCCCGTGGGGGGTTACGAGCAGTACTTC CAIGPVGGYEQYF
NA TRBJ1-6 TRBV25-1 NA TGTGCCAGCAGCGGCGGGCGTTCACCCCTCCACTTT CASSGGRSPLHF
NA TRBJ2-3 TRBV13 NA TGTGCCAGCAGCTTTGAGGGGTCCGCAGATACGCAGTATTTT CASSFEGSADTQYF
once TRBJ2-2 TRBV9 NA TGTGCCAGCAGCGTAGGAGGCAGCTACACCGGGGAGCTGTTTTTT CASSVGGSYTGELFF
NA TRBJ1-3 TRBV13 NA TGTGCCAGCAGCTTACACGGGCAGGGTGAAGGAAACACCATATATTTT CASSLHGQGEGNTIYF
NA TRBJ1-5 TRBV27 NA TGTGCCAGCAGTTTAAGGGTTGGGCAGCCCCAGCATTTT CASSLRVGQPQHF
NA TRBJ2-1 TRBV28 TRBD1 TGTGCCAGCAGTCTAATAACCGGGACAGGGGTACCAAGGGCCTACAATGAGCAGTTCTTC CASSLITGTGVPRAYNEQFF
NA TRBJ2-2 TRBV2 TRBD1 TGTGCCAGCAGTGAATCGAGGGGGCCCGGGGAGCTGTTTTTT CASSESRGPGELFF
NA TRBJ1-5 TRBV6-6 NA TGTGCCAGCAGTTACTCGGGATCGGGGGGGGATCAGCCCCAGCATTTT CASSYSGSGGDQPQHF
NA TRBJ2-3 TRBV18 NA TGTGCCAGCTCAATAACAGGCTCAGATACGCAGTATTTT CASSITGSDTQYF
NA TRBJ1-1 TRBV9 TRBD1 TGTGCCAGCAGCGTAGGAGGGACAGGGGGCACTGAAGCTTTCTTT CASSVGGTGGTEAFF
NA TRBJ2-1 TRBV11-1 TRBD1 TGTGCCAGCAGCCACAGGGACAGCCCCTACAATGAGCAGTTCTTC CASSHRDSPYNEQFF
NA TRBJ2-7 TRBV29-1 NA TGCAGCGTTGAAGTCGGACTGTTTGGCGAGCAGTACTTC CSVEVGLFGEQYF
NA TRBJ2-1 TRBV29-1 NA TGCAGCGTTGAGCCCAGGGTCTACAATGAGCAGTTCTTC CSVEPRVYNEQFF
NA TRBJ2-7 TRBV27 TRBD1 TGTGCCAGCAGCCCCGGACAGGGCTTTTACGAGCAGTACTTC CASSPGQGFYEQYF
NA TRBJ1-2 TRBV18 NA TGTGCCAGCTCACCCTCCCGGGACCGGGACTATGGCTACACCTTC CASSPSRDRDYGYTF
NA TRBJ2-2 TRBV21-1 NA TGTGCCAGCAGCAAAGCGCCCGGGATCACCGGGGAGCTGTTTTTT CASSKAPGITGELFF
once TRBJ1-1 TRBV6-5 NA TGTGCCAAAATGCGGGACCCCTTACGTGAAGCTTTCTTT CAKMRDPLREAFF
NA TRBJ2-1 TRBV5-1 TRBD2 TGCGCCAGCAGCGGAACTAGCGGGAGTGACTACAATGAGCAGTTCTTC CASSGTSGSDYNEQFF
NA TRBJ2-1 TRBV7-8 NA TGTGCCAGCAGCCATCTGGGATCCTACAATGAGCAGTTCTTC CASSHLGSYNEQFF
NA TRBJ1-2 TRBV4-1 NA TGCGCCAGCAGCCATGCAGCTGGGCCCGATGGCTACACCTTC CASSHAAGPDGYTF
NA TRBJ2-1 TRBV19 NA TGTGCCAGTAGTATAATAGGAGGGGACGAGCAGTTCTTC CASSIIGGDEQFF
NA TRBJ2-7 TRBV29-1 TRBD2 TGCAGCGTTGAACCCCTTTCGACTAGCGGGATTTCCTACGAGCAGTACTTC CSVEPLSTSGISYEQYF
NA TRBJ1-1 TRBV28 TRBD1 TGTGCCAGCATTCTTACAGGGGCCACTGAAGCTTTCTTT CASILTGATEAFF
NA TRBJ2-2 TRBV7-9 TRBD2 TGTGCCAGCAGCTTTCGCGGGGGCACCGGGGAGCTGTTTTTT CASSFRGGTGELFF
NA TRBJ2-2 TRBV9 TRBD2 TGTGCCAGCAGCGTAGGACTAGCGGACACCGGGGAGCTGTTTTTT CASSVGLADTGELFF